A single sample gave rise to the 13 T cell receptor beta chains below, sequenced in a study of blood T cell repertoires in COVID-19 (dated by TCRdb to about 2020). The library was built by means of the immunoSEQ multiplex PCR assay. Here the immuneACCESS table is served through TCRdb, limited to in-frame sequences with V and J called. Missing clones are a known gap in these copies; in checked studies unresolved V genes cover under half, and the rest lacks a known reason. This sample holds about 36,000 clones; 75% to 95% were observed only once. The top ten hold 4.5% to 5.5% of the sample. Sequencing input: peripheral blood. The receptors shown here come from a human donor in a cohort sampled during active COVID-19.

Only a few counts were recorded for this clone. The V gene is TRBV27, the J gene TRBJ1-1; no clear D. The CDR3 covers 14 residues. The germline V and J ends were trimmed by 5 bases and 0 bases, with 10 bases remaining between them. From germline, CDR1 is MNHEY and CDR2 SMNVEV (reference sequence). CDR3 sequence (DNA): TGTGCCAGCAGTACCGGGAACATGAACACTGAAGCTTTCTTT. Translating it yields CASSTGNMNTEAFF.

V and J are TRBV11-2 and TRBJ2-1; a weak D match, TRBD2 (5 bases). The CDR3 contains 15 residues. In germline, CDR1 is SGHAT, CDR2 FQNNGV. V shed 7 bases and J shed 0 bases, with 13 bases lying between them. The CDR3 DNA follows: TGTGCCAGCAACCCCAGCGGCAGCTCCTACAATGAGCAGTTCTTC. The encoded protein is CASNPSGSSYNEQFF.

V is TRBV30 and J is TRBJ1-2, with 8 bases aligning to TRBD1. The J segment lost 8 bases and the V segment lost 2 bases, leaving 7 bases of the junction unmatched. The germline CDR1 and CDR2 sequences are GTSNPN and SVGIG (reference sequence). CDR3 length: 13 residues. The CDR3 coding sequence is TGTGCCTGGAGTCGGGACAGGCCGAGAGGCTACACCTTC. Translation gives CAWSRDRPRGYTF.

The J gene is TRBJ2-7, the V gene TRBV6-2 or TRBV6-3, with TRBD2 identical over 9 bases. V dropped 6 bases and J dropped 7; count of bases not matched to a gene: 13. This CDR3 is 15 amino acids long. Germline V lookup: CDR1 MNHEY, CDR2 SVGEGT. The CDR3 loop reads CASSRAPSGGNEQYF. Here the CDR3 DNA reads TGTGCCAGCAGCCGAGCTCCCAGCGGGGGGAATGAGCAGTACTTC.

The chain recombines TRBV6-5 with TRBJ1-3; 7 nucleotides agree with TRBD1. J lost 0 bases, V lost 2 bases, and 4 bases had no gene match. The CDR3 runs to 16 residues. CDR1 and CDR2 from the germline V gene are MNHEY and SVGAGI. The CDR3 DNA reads TGTGCCAGCAGTTACATCCAGGGGGTCTCTGGAAACACCATATATTTT. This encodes CASSYIQGVSGNTIYF.

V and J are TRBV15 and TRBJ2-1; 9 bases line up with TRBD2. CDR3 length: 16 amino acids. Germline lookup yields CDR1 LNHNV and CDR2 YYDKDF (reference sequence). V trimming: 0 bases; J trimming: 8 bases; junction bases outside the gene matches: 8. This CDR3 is CATSRDRGRGSDEQFF. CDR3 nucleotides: TGTGCCACCAGCAGAGATCGCGGGAGGGGATCAGATGAGCAGTTCTTC.

CDR3 DNA: TGTGCCAGCAGTCTGCCAAAAGCGGGACTTAGCACAGATACGCAGTATTTT. Its protein product is CASSLPKAGLSTDTQYF. The chain is built from TRBV6-6 and TRBJ2-3; 7 nucleotides align to TRBD2. From germline, CDR1 is MNHNY and CDR2 SVGAGI (reference sequence). The CDR3 loop spans 17 amino acids. With 5 bases clipped from V and 0 bases from J, the junction kept 11 bases outside the gene matches.

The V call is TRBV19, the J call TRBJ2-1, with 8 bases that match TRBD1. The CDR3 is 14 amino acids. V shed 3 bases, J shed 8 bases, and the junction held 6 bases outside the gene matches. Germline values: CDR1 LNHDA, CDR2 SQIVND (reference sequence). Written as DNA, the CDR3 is TGTGCCAGTAGTATGCGGACAGGGTTGGATGAGCAGTTCTTC. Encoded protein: CASSMRTGLDEQFF.

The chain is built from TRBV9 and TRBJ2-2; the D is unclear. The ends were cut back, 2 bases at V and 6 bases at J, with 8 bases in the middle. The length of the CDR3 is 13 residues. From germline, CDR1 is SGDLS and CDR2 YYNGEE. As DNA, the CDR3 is TGTGCCAGCAGCGTGGAGTACCCCGGGGAGCTGTTTTTT. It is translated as CASSVEYPGELFF.

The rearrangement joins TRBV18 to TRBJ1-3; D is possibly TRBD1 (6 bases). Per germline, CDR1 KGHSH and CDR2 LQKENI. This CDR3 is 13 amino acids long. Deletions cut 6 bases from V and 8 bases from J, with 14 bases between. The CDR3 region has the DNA TGTGCCAGCTCGATACAGGGATTTGACACCATATATTTT. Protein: CASSIQGFDTIYF.

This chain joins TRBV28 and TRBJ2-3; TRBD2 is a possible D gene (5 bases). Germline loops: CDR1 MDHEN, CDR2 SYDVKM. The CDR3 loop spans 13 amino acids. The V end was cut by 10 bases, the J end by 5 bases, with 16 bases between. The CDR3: CATGRIVIDTQYF. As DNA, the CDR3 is TGTGCCACGGGAAGGATTGTCATAGATACGCAGTATTTT.

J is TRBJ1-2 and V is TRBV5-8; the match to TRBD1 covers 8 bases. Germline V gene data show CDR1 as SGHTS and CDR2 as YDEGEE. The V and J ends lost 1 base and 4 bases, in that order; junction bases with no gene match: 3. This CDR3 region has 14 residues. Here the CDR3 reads CASSLRQGSYGYTF. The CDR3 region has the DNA TGTGCCAGCAGCTTGAGACAGGGGAGCTATGGCTACACCTTC.

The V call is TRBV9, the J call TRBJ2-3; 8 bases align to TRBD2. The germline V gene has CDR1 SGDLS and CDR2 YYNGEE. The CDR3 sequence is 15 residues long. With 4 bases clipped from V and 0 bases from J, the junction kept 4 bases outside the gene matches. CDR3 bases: TGTGCCAGCAGCCGTCGGGAGGGGAGCACAGATACGCAGTATTTT. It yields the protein CASSRREGSTDTQYF.